This record concerns one TCR beta chain sequence. Its target is unknown. Primers included in the PCR were 60 Vbeta and 13 Jbeta primers. Assay used: immunoSEQ multiplex PCR; TCRdb lists only in-frame clones, some missing. Here the sample spans roughly 99,000 clones, 65% to 85% being singletons. The entry originates in a study of cytomegalovirus exposure and HLA in healthy donors. V lost 4 bases and J lost 1, with 5 bases in between. The germline CDR1 and CDR2 sequences are SQVTM and ANQGSEA. This CDR3 is 12 amino acids long. Study results and caveats: The authors later linked a missense DCLRE1C variant to TCR beta V- and J-gene trimming. The authors considered a cluster of highly shared sequence variants likely to be a sequencing artifact.

The sequence was collected from a man younger than 40 in good health and CMV-seronegative. The specimen sequenced was PBMCs. The J gene is TRBJ2-1, the V gene TRBV29-1, with a weak D call TRBD2 (5 bases). CDR3 DNA: TGCAGCGTTGGAGGGTCCTACAATGAGCAGTTCTTC. As protein: CSVGGSYNEQFF.